The 10 T cell receptor beta chains below all came from one sample that was sequenced in a study of HIV-infected children after antiretroviral therapy interruption. Unique molecular identifiers were included in an RNA-based 3' RACE TCR library. TCRdb itself ran the 3' RACE reads through MiXCR, one entry per CDR3 protein. The sample holds some 90,000 distinct CDR3 sequences, approximately 6.9% seen once. Stated treatment: PENTA 11 planned treatment interruption arm or continuous ART arm. This specimen was CD45RA+ CD4+ T cells from PBMCs, pooled from several time points, taken from a donor given antiretroviral therapy, either interrupted or continuous. Described subset: naive CD4+ CD45RA+ CD45RO- T cells. The origin of the receptors is a pool of human donors with HIV.

This clonotype was detected many times. The chain joins TRBV7-3 to TRBJ2-2, with D uncertain. The germline gives CDR1 SGHTA, CDR2 FQGTGA. With 5 bases removed from V and 4 bases from J, the gap between germline ends came to 14 bases. There are 15 residues in the CDR3. CDR3 coding DNA: TGTGCCAGCAGCCCTACCAACGAACTCACCGGGGAGCTGTTTTTT. Translation gives CASSPTNELTGELFF. The full variable domain, completed using reference TRBV7-3 and TRBJ2-2, is GAGVSQTPSNKVTEKGKYVELRCDPISGHTALYWYRQSLGQGPEFLIYFQGTGAADDSGLPNDRFFAVRPEGSVSTLKIQRTERGDSAVYLCASSPTNELTGELFFGEGSRLTVL.

This clonotype was seen ten or more times. V and J are TRBV4-2 and TRBJ2-7, with TRBD2 matching 8 bases. Looked up from germline, CDR1 is LGHNA and CDR2 is YNFKEQ. The junction had 9 bases not matched to a gene; V was cut back by 2 bases and J by 6 bases. The CDR3 has 15 amino acids. The CDR3 is CASSQRGTRSIEQYF. The CDR3 nucleotides read TGTGCCAGCAGCCAACGGGGGACTAGGTCCATCGAGCAGTACTTC.

This clonotype turned up a few times. The V gene is TRBV19, the J gene TRBJ1-2; a possible D gene is TRBD1 (6 bases). This CDR3 region has 13 residues. Trimming stripped 8 bases from V and 4 bases from J, with 14 bases between. The germline V gene encodes CDR1 LNHDA and CDR2 SQIVND (reference sequence). DNA for the CDR3: TGTGCCAGTCGAAGGCCAGGGGTCTATGGCTACACCTTC. The encoded protein is CASRRPGVYGYTF.

This clonotype appeared many times. The chain combines TRBV20-1 with TRBJ2-1; possibly TRBD1 for D (6 bases). This CDR3 has 13 amino acids. Germline V CDR1 and CDR2: DFQATT, SNEGSKA (reference sequence). Trimming left V 6 bases short and J 3 bases short, with 12 bases between. CDR3 coding DNA: TGCAGTGCATACGGGACAAACTACAATGAGCAGTTCTTC. Protein sequence: CSAYGTNYNEQFF.

This clonotype was seen ten or more times. The gene calls are TRBV12-3 or TRBV12-4 and TRBJ2-2, with TRBD1 as a possible D gene (6 bases). CDR3 length: 14 residues. V lost 7 bases and J lost 7, with 16 bases in between. The CDR3 loop is CASTPRGGNGELFF. CDR3 DNA sequence: TGTGCCAGCACCCCTCGTGGGGGCAACGGGGAGCTGTTTTTT.

This clonotype has ten or more counts. The genes are TRBV15 and TRBJ1-5; D remains ambiguous. Deletions cut 2 bases from V and 0 bases from J, with 8 bases between. Germline CDR1 LNHNV, CDR2 YYDKDF (reference sequence). The CDR3 totals 15 residues. The CDR3 DNA sequence: TGTGCCACCAGCAGAACATATAGTAGCAATCAGCCCCAGCATTTT. Amino acids: CATSRTYSSNQPQHF.

This clonotype came up many times. The rearrangement uses TRBV6-5 and TRBJ2-7, with 7 bases matching TRBD2. The germline V gene encodes CDR1 MNHEY and CDR2 SVGAGI. This CDR3 contains 17 residues. V gave up 6 bases and J gave up 3 bases; unmatched junction bases: 17. In nucleotides, the CDR3 is TGTGCCAGCAGCCCCAGGGTGGGGCTGAGGGACTACTACGAGCAGTACTTC. Protein sequence: CASSPRVGLRDYYEQYF.

This clonotype was detected many times. V gene TRBV6-5 combines with J gene TRBJ1-1; D gene uncertain. V shed 4 bases and J shed 5 bases, with 14 bases lying between them. CDR3 length equals 14 residues. CDR1 is MNHEY, CDR2 SVGAGI, per germline. Written as DNA, the CDR3 is TGTGCCAGCAGTTCGACACGAGGGAGGACTGAAGCTTTCTTT. It is translated as CASSSTRGRTEAFF.

This clonotype was seen more than once but under ten times. The chain carries TRBV20-1 and TRBJ1-2, with D perhaps TRBD1 (6 bases). Germline assignment: CDR1 DFQATT and CDR2 SNEGSKA (reference sequence). This CDR3 contains 13 residues. V gave up 4 bases and J gave up 2 bases, with 11 bases separating them. CDR3 DNA sequence: TGCAGTGCTACTAGGACAGTGAACTATGGCTACACCTTC. It is translated as CSATRTVNYGYTF.

CDR3 sequence (DNA): TGTGCCAGCTCAGCCGCAGGGGACACTGAAGCTTTCTTT. Residues: CASSAAGDTEAFF. The chain has TRBV18 and TRBJ1-1, with TRBD1 as a possible D gene (6 bases). V dropped 5 bases and J dropped 3 bases, with 10 bases sitting between them. The CDR3 has 13 amino acids. Germline values: CDR1 KGHSH, CDR2 LQKENI.